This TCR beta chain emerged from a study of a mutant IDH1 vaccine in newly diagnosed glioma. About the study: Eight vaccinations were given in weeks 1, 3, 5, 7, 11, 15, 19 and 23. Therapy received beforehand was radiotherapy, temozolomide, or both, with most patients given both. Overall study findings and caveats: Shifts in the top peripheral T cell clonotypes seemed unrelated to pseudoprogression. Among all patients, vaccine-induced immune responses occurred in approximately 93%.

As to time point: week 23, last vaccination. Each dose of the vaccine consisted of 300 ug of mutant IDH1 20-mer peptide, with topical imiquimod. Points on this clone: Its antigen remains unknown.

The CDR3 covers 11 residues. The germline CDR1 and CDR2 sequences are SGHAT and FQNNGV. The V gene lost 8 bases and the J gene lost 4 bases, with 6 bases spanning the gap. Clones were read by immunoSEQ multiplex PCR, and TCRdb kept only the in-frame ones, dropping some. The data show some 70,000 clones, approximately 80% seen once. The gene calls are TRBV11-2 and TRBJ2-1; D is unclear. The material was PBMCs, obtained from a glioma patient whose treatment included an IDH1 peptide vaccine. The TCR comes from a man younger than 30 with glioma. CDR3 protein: CASERYNEQFF. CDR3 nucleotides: TGTGCCAGCGAACGTTACAATGAGCAGTTCTTC. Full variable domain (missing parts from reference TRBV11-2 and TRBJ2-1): EAGVAQSPRYKIIEKRQSVAFWCNPISGHATLYWYQQILGQGPKLLIQFQNNGVVDDSQLPKDRFSAERLKGVDSTLKIQPAKLEDSAVYLCASERYNEQFFGPGTRLTVL.